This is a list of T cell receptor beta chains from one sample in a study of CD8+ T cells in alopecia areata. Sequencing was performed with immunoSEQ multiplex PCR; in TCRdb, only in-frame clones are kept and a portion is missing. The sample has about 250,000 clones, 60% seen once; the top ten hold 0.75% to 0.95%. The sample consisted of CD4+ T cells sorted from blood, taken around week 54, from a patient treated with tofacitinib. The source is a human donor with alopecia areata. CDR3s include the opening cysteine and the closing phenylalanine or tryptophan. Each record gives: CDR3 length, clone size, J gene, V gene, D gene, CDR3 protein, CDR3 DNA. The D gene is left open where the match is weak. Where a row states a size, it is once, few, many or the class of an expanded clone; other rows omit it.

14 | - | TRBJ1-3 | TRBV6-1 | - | CASITGTTRNTIYF | TGTGCCAGCATAACCGGGACAACAAGAAACACCATATATTTT
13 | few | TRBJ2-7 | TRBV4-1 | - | CASSQVGRYEQYF | TGCGCCAGCAGCCAAGTAGGCAGGTACGAGCAGTACTTC
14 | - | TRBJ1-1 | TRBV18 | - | CASNGMAMDTEAFF | TGTGCCAGCAACGGTATGGCAATGGACACTGAAGCTTTCTTT
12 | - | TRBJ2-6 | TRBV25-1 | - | CASDSGANVLTF | TGTGCCAGCGACTCTGGGGCCAACGTCCTGACTTTC
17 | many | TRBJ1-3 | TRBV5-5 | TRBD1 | CASSLRTGSLSGNTIYF | TGTGCCAGCAGTCTGAGGACAGGGAGCCTGTCTGGAAACACCATATATTTT
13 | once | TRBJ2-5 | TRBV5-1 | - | CASSLSSWETQYF | TGCGCCAGCAGCTTGTCTAGCTGGGAGACCCAGTACTTC
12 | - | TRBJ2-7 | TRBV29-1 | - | CSVASDTYEQYF | TGCAGCGTCGCCTCGGACACCTACGAGCAGTACTTC
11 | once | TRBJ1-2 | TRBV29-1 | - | CSVEDLYGYTF | TGCAGCGTTGAAGACCTCTATGGCTACACCTTC
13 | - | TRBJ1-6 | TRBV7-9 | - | CASSFSTGGSLHF | TGTGCCAGCAGCTTCAGTACGGGGGGTTCCCTCCACTTT
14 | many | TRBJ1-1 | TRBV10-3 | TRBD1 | CAIRTGTDNTEAFF | TGTGCCATCAGAACCGGGACAGATAACACTGAAGCTTTCTTT
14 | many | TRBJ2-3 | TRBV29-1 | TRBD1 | CSVEDRRPTDTQYF | TGCAGCGTTGAGGACAGGAGACCTACAGATACGCAGTATTTT
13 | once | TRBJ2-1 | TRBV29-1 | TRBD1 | CSVRGSSRTEQFF | TGCAGCGTCAGGGGGTCTTCTCGTACGGAGCAGTTCTTC
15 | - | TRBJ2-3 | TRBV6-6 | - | CASRVRQLSTDTQYF | TGTGCCAGCAGGGTTCGACAGCTTAGCACAGATACGCAGTATTTT
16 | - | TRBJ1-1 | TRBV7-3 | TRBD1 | CASSAGTGGMNTEAFF | TGTGCCAGCAGCGCAGGGACAGGGGGAATGAACACTGAAGCTTTCTTT
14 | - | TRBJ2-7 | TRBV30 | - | CAWSLPGAKYEQYF | TGTGCCTGGAGCTTGCCGGGGGCCAAGTACGAGCAGTACTTC
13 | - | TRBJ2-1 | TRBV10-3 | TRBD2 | CAIRGLASDEQFF | TGTGCCATCAGAGGACTAGCTTCGGATGAGCAGTTCTTC
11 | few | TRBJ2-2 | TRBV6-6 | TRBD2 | CAIREAGELFF | TGTGCCATCCGGGAGGCCGGGGAGCTGTTTTTT
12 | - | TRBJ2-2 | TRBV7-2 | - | CASSPGTGELFF | TGTGCCAGCAGCCCCGGAACCGGGGAGCTGTTTTTT
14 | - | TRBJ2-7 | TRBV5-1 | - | CASTEEPTSYEQYF | TGCGCCAGCACCGAGGAGCCGACCTCCTACGAGCAGTACTTC
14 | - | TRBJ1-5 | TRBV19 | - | CASTGGWGNQPQHF | TGTGCCAGTACTGGAGGGTGGGGCAATCAGCCCCAGCATTTT
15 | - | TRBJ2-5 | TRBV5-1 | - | CASSLMGTHQETQYF | TGCGCCAGCAGCTTGATGGGGACCCACCAAGAGACCCAGTACTTC
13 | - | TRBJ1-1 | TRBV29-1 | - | CSVEGTKNTEAFF | TGCAGCGTTGAAGGCACTAAGAACACTGAAGCTTTCTTT
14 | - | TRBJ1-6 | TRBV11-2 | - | CASSTRTPNSPLHF | TGTGCCAGCAGCACCAGGACACCTAATTCACCCCTCCACTTT
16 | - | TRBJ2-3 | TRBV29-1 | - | CSVRGVYREDTDTQYF | TGCAGCGTTAGGGGCGTTTACAGGGAGGACACAGATACGCAGTATTTT
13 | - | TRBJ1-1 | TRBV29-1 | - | CSVVPPVTLGAFF | TGCAGCGTTGTCCCCCCAGTTACGTTGGGAGCTTTCTTT
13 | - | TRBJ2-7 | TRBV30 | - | CAWSPSDRSSVGF | TGTGCCTGGAGTCCCTCGGACCGGTCGTCTGTTGGCTTC
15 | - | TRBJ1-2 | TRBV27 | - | CASSQTGLGPYGYTF | TGTGCCAGCAGTCAAACAGGGCTCGGGCCCTATGGCTACACCTTC
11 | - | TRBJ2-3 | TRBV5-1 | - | CASRYGDTQYF | TGCGCCAGCAGATACGGAGATACGCAGTATTTT
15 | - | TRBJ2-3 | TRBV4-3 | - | CASSQDQGRTDTQYF | TGCGCCAGCAGCCAAGACCAGGGTAGGACAGATACGCAGTATTTT
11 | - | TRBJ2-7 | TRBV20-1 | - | CSAGLLYEQYF | TGCAGTGCGGGACTTCTCTACGAGCAGTACTTC
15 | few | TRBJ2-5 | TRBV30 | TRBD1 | CAWSVLDRGPPAQYF | TGTGCCTGGAGTGTATTAGACAGGGGCCCCCCCGCCCAGTACTTC
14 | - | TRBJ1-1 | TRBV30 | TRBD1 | CAWSPQGRGSEAFF | TGTGCCTGGAGTCCTCAGGGCAGGGGGAGTGAAGCTTTCTTT
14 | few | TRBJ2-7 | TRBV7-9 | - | CASSLRDSSYEQYF | TGTGCCAGCAGCTTACGAGACAGCTCCTACGAGCAGTACTTC
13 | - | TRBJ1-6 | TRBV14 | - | CASSPQGYSPLHF | TGTGCCAGCAGCCCCCAGGGGTATTCACCCCTCCACTTT
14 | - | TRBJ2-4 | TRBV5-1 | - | CARFPSDNKNIQYF | TGCGCCAGATTCCCCTCCGACAACAAAAACATTCAGTACTTC